One sample yielded the 10 T cell receptor beta chains listed below, sequenced in a study of shared T cell receptors in the human thymus. The data were produced by immunoSEQ multiplex PCR, yet TCRdb's version contains in-frame clones alone and is incomplete. The sample records almost 550,000 clones, 75% to 80% being singletons. These records were also assigned to another study, of human thymus T cells.

What was sequenced was thymocytes. The receptors here all came from a boy in the first two years of life with a congenital heart defect.

The sample holds a few counts of this clone. The rearrangement uses TRBV14 and TRBJ2-3, with 11 bases aligning to TRBD2. CDR1 is SGHDN and CDR2 is FVKESK in the germline V gene. V trimming: 4 bases; J trimming: 10 bases; junction bases outside the gene matches: 10. The CDR3 length is 15 residues. In DNA, the CDR3 is TGTGCCAGCAGCCTCGGGACTAGCGGTCCCGGATCGCAGTATTTT. It yields the protein CASSLGTSGPGSQYF. The variable domain in full, with the rest retrieved from reference TRBV14 and TRBJ2-3, is EAGVTQFPSHSVIEKGQTVTLRCDPISGHDNLYWYRRVMGKEIKFLLHFVKESKQDESGMPNNRFLAERTGGTYSTLKVQPAELEDSGVYFCASSLGTSGPGSQYFGPGTRLTVL.

This CDR3 is CAWNQLAGGHSYEQYF. The CDR3, as DNA: TGTGCCTGGAACCAGCTAGCGGGAGGGCACTCCTACGAGCAGTACTTC. The rearrangement links TRBV30 to TRBJ2-7, with 12 bases that match TRBD2. Germline loops: CDR1 GTSNPN, CDR2 SVGIG (reference sequence). V dropped 4 bases and J dropped 0; count of bases not matched to a gene: 7. The CDR3 extends over 16 amino acids.

This chain joins TRBV14 and TRBJ2-7, with TRBD2 matching over 7 bases. Unmatched junction bases numbered 3, after V lost 4 bases and J lost 0 bases. The CDR3 has 14 amino acids. The germline CDR1 and CDR2 sequences are SGHDN and FVKESK. CDR3 bases: TGTGCCAGCAGCCGCGGGGGAAGCTCCTACGAGCAGTACTTC. Protein product: CASSRGGSSYEQYF. Drawing the rest from reference TRBV14 and TRBJ2-7, the complete variable domain is EAGVTQFPSHSVIEKGQTVTLRCDPISGHDNLYWYRRVMGKEIKFLLHFVKESKQDESGMPNNRFLAERTGGTYSTLKVQPAELEDSGVYFCASSRGGSSYEQYFGPGTRLTVT.

The chain combines TRBV6-5 with TRBJ2-2; TRBD1 aligns across 11 bases. With V trimmed by 6 bases and J by 4 bases, 4 bases remained unmatched. This CDR3 spans 15 amino acids. The germline V gene encodes CDR1 MNHEY and CDR2 SVGAGI. The DNA of the CDR3 is TGTGCCAGCAGACCCGGGACAGGGGGCACCGGGGAGCTGTTTTTT. Its translation is CASRPGTGGTGELFF.

This clone was counted once. The CDR3 sequence is CASSQEGQGNYGYTF. In DNA form, the CDR3 reads TGTGCCAGCAGCCAAGAGGGACAGGGGAACTATGGCTACACCTTC. J is TRBJ1-2 and V is TRBV4-2; 10 bases agree with TRBD1. CDR1 LGHNA and CDR2 YNFKEQ come from the germline V gene. V was pared by 0 bases and J by 2 bases, with 0 bases of the junction left unmatched. This CDR3 has 15 residues.

This clone was seen only once. This chain connects TRBV25-1 to TRBJ2-7; 7 nucleotides line up with TRBD1. Germline V gives CDR1 MGHDK, CDR2 SYGVNS. The trim removed 2 bases at V and 3 bases at J, leaving 4 bases unmatched. The CDR3 contains 14 residues. CDR3 bases: TGTGCCAGCAGTGAAGGACAGGCGGACTACGAGCAGTACTTC. Residues: CASSEGQADYEQYF.

The chain is built from TRBV13 and TRBJ2-5; weak D call: TRBD1 (6 bases). V was trimmed by 5 bases and J by 5 bases, leaving 15 bases between them. CDR3 length: 14 amino acids. From germline, CDR1 is PRHDT and CDR2 FYEKMQ (reference sequence). DNA for the CDR3: TGTGCCAGCAGCGTAACAGGGATGGGGGAGACCCAGTACTTC. The encoded protein is CASSVTGMGETQYF.

V is TRBV4-3 and J is TRBJ2-2, with 8 positions matching TRBD2. After removal of 3 bases from V and 2 bases from J, the junction contained 14 bases not matched to a gene. In germline, CDR1 is LGHNA, CDR2 YSLEER. The CDR3 sequence is 19 residues long. The DNA of the CDR3 is TGCGCCAGCAGCCATTATAATAGCGGGACAAACCCTAACACCGGGGAGCTGTTTTTT. Translated: CASSHYNSGTNPNTGELFF.

The chain employs TRBV21-1 and TRBJ2-7; the table's D call, TRBD2, has no DNA check behind it. TRBV21-1 is marked as a pseudogene. The CDR3 consists of 19 residues. This chain's CDR3 is CASSNPPNYLAGGPHEQYF. DNA of the CDR3: TGTGCCAGCAGCAACCCCCCGAACTACCTAGCGGGAGGGCCCCACGAGCAGTACTTC.

The CDR3 bases are TGTGCCAGCAGTGAACTCCGGAGGGCTCGTACGGAGACCCAGTACTTC. Its translation: CASSELRRARTETQYF. V is TRBV6-1 and J is TRBJ2-5, with a possible D match to TRBD2 (6 bases). The V end was cut by 2 bases, the J end by 5 bases, with 18 bases between. CDR1 and CDR2 from the germline V gene are MNHNS and SASEGT. The CDR3 has 16 amino acids.